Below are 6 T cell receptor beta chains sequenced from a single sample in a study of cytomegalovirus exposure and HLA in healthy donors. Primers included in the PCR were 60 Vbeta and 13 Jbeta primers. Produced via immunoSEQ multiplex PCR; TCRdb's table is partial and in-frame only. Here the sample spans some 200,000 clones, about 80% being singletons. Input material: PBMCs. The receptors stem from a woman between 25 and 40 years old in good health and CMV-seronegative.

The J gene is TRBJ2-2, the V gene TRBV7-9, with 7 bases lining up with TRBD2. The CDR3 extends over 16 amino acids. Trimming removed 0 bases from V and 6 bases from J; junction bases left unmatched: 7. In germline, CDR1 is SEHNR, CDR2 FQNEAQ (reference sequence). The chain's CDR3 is CASSLASGRVAGELFF. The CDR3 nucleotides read TGTGCCAGCAGCTTAGCCTCTGGGAGGGTCGCCGGGGAGCTGTTTTTT.

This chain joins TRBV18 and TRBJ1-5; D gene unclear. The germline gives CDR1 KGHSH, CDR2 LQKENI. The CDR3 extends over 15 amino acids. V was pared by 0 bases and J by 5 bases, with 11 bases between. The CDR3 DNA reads TGTGCCAGCTCACCACCCGGCGTAGCCTATCAGCCCCAGCATTTT. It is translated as CASSPPGVAYQPQHF.

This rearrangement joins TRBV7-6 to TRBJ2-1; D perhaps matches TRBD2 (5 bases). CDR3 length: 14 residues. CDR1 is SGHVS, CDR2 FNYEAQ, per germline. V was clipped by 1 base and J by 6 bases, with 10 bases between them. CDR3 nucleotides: TGTGCCAGCAGCTTAGAACCGGGAACCAATGAGCAGTTCTTC. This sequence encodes CASSLEPGTNEQFF.

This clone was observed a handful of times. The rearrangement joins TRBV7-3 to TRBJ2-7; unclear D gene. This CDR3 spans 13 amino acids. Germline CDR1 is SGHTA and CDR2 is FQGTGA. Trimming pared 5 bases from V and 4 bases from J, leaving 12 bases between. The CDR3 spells CASSENTGYEQYF. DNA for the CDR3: TGTGCCAGCAGCGAAAATACCGGGTACGAGCAGTACTTC.

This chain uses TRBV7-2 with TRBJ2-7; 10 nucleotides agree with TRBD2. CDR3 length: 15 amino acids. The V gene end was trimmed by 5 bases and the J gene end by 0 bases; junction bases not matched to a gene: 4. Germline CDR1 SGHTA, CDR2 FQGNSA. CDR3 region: CASSPLAGASYEQYF. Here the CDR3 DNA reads TGTGCCAGCAGCCCCCTAGCGGGGGCCTCCTACGAGCAGTACTTC. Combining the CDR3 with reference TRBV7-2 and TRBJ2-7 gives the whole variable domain GAGVSQSPSNKVTEKGKDVELRCDPISGHTALYWYRQSLGQGLEFLIYFQGNSAPDKSGLPSDRFSAERTGGSVSTLTIQRTQQEDSAVYLCASSPLAGASYEQYFGPGTRLTVT.

CDR3 sequence (DNA): TGTGCCAGTAGCAGGGGCTCGCAGATTTCACCCCTCCACTTT. Translating gives CASSRGSQISPLHF. The J gene is TRBJ1-6, the V gene TRBV19; D may be TRBD1 (6 bases). The CDR3 contains 14 residues. Germline loops: CDR1 LNHDA, CDR2 SQIVND (reference sequence). Between the trimmed V and J ends, which lost 6 bases and 9 bases, there was a span of 15 bases.